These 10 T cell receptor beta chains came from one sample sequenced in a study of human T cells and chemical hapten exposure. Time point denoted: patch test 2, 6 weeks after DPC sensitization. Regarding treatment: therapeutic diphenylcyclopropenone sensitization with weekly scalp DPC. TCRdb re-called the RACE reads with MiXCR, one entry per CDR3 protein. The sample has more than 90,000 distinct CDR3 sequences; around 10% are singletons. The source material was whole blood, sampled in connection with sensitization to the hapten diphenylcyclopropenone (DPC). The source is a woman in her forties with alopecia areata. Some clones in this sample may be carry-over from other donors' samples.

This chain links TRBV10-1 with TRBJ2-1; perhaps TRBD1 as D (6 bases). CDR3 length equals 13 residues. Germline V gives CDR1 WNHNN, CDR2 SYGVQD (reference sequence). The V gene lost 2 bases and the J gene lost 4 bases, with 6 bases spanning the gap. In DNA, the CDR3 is TGCGCCAGCAGTGAGGACAGGTACAATGAGCAGTTCTTC. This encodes CASSEDRYNEQFF.

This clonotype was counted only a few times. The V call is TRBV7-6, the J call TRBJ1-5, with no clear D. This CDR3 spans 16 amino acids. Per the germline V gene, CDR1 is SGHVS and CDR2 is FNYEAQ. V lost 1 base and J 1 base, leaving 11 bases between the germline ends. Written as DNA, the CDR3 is TGTGCCAGCAGCTTAGGGAGCGAGGCGAGCAATCAGCCCCAGCATTTT. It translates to CASSLGSEASNQPQHF.

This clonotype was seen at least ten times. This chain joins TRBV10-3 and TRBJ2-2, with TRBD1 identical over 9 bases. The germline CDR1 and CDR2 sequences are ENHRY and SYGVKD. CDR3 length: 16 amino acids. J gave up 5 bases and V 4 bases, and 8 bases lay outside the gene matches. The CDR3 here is CAISAPGTGRTGELFF. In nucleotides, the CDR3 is TGTGCCATCAGTGCCCCCGGGACAGGGAGGACCGGGGAGCTGTTTTTT.

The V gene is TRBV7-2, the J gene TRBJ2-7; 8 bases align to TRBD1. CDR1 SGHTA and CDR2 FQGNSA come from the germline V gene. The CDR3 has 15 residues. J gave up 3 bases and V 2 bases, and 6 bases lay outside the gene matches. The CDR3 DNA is TGTGCCAGCAGCTTACTGGACAGGGCGGGCTACGAGCAGTACTTC. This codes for CASSLLDRAGYEQYF.

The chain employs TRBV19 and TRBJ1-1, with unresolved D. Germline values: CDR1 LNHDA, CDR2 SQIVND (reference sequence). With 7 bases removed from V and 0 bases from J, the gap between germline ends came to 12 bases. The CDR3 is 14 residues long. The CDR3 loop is CASTKGHLNTEAFF. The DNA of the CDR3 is TGTGCCAGTACCAAGGGCCATTTGAACACTGAAGCTTTCTTT. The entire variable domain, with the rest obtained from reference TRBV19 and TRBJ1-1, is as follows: DGGITQSPKYLFRKEGQNVTLSCEQNLNHDAMYWYRQDPGQGLRLIYYSQIVNDFQKGDIAEGYSVSREKKESFPLTVTSAQKNPTAFYLCASTKGHLNTEAFFGQGTRLTVV.

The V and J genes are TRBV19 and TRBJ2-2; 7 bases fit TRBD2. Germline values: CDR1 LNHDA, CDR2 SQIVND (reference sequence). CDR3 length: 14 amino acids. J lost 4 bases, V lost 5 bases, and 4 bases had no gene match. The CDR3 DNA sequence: TGTGCCAGTAGTGAAAGCGGGGCCACCGGGGAGCTGTTTTTT. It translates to CASSESGATGELFF.

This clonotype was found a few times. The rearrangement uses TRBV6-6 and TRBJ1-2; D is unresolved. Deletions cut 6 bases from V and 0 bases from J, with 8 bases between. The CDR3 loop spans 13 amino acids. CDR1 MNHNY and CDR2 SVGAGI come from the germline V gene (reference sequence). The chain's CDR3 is CASSRSANYGYTF. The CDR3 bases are TGTGCCAGCAGCCGTTCCGCTAACTATGGCTACACCTTC.

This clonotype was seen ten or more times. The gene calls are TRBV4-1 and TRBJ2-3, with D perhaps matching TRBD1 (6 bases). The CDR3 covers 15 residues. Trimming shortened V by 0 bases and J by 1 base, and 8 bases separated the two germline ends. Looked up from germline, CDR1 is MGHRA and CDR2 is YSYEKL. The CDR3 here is CASSQDGGGTDTQYF. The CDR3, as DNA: TGCGCCAGCAGCCAAGATGGGGGCGGCACAGATACGCAGTATTTT.

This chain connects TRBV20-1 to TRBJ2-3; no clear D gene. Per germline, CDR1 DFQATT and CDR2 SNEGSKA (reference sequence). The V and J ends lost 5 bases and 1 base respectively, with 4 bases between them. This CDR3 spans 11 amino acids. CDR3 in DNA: TGCAGTGCTGACGGCACAGATACGCAGTATTTT. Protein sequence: CSADGTDTQYF.

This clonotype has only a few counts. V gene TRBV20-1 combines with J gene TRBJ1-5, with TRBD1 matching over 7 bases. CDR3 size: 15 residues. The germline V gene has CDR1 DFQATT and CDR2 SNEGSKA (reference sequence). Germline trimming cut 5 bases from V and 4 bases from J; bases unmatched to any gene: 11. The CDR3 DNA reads TGCAGTGCTCGGCACTGGGACAGCTTAAATCAGCCCCAGCATTTT. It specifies CSARHWDSLNQPQHF.